This T cell receptor beta chain emerged from a study of CD8 T cells in Susac syndrome. A quantity of about 0.5 to 1 ug RNA underwent reverse transcription using random hexamers. MiXCR was run by TCRdb on the immunoSEQ multiplex PCR reads, yielding one entry per CDR3 protein. The sample has 110,000 or so distinct CDR3 sequences; just under 95% are singletons. Trimming removed 5 bases from V and 2 bases from J, with 16 bases in between. Germline V gene lookup returns CDR1 SEHNR and CDR2 FQNEAQ (reference sequence). The CDR3 runs to 16 residues. The sequence derives from a human donor in good health. The chain carries TRBV7-9 and TRBJ1-5; the D gene is possibly TRBD1 (6 bases). The specimen sequenced was CD8+ T cells from PBMCs. The CDR3 loop is CASSLTGANGNQPQHF. The CDR3 DNA sequence: TGTGCCAGCAGCCTAACGGGGGCCAATGGCAATCAGCCCCAGCATTTT.